This TCR beta chain is from a study of CD8+CD57+ T cells in acquired aplastic anemia. With 0 bases removed from V and 0 bases from J, the gap between germline ends came to 8 bases. The germline CDR1 and CDR2 sequences are LNHNV and YYDKDF (reference sequence). This CDR3 contains 15 residues. Profiles of TCR beta VDJ and CDR3 were generated from a genomic DNA template. TCRdb redid the calling of the reads with MiXCR, one entry per CDR3 protein. This table holds about 40,000 distinct CDR3 sequences, 63% found once. Sequenced patients had shown CD8+CD57+ cell expansion by flow cytometry. The V gene is TRBV15, the J gene TRBJ1-2; D gene unclear. The TCR sequence derives from a human donor with aplastic anemia. The material sequenced was sorted CD4+, CD8+, or CD8+CD57+ T cells (not recorded which) from PBMCs. CDR3 DNA sequence: TGTGCCACCAGCAGAGATCGGGTAACTAACTATGGCTACACCTTC. Encoded protein: CATSRDRVTNYGYTF.